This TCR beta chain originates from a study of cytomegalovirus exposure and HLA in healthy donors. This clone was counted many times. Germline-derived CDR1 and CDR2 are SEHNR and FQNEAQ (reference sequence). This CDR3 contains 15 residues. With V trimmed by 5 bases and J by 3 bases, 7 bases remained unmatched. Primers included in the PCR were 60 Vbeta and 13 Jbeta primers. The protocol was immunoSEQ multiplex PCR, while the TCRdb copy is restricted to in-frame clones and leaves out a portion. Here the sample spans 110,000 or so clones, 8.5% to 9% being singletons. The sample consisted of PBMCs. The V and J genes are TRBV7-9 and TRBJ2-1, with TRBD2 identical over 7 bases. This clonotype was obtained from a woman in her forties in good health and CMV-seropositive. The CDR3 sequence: CASSPGTIVYNEQFF. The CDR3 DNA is TGTGCCAGCAGCCCGGGGACTATAGTCTACAATGAGCAGTTCTTC.